The T cell receptor (beta chain) described here comes from a study of T cell responses to AZD1222 COVID-19 vaccine (dated by TCRdb to the early 2020s). For the study in its entirety: A total of 230 to 250 trial participants underwent TCR sequencing, of whom some 210 received two doses of AZD1222 and approximately 25 received two doses of the MenACWY control vaccine. Trial participants were enrolled by age into subgroups of 18-55, 56-69 and 70-plus years, and roughly 150, 30 and 60 TCR-sequenced participants, respectively, were included in these subgroups. Study-level results and caveats: Because no day 14 peak-response samples were available, repertoires were characterized only after the peak T cell response. In the small 56-69-year group, the increase in depth fell short of significance, most likely because of low power. After two AZD1222 doses, spike-specific TCR breadth and depth were significantly higher than at day 0 and than in MenACWY recipients. The vaccine-associated CD4 TCRs covered the entire spike protein, and the dominant responses fell in regions 160-218 and 743-854. Conclusions about previously exposed vaccinees were limited because only a handful of AZD1222 recipients were SARS-CoV-2 seropositive at baseline. Participants were mostly white British, with more females than males. The authors suggested clonal diversity may have been underestimated. Nearly half of unique spike-specific TCRs reportedly recognized epitopes outside regions mutated in the B.1.351 and B.1.1.7 variants.

The CDR3 regions of human TCRbeta chains were analyzed by immunosequencing. The authors' pipeline ran thus. Repertoire TCRs were matched against a reference library of SARS-CoV-2-specific TCRs generated with the MIRA antigen-specificity platform. Breadth was defined as the fraction of unique TCRs that were SARS-CoV-2-associated, and depth was defined as the fraction of total T cells that were SARS-CoV-2-associated. Using the MIRA data, each spike-specific TCR was assigned both to the spike region to which the TCR was reactive and to a CD4 or CD8 class. Log10-transformed breadth and depth values were compared by one-way ANOVA with Sidak's multiple comparisons tests. TCRdb took over this immuneACCESS table, retaining in-frame rearrangements with V and J assigned. Such tables are incomplete; in checked studies, under half of the missing clones stem from an unresolved V gene, and the remainder is unexplained. V and J calls and clone size come straight from that table; D and trimming were deduced from the DNA. For this sample there are some 130,000 clones; approximately 92% appear just once. Around 6.5% of the sample is held by the ten biggest clonotypes.

For CDR1 and CDR2, the germline V gene lists SQVTM and ANQGSEA. From its cysteine to its phenylalanine, the CDR3 spans 12 amino acids. Only the CDR3 DNA stays, 36 bases, in frame from base 1. The trim is 7 bases for V and 5 bases for J, with a gap of 14 bases between the germline ends. In regard to this clone: Its recognized antigen is unknown. Per-base quality was not reported, and no clone a single base away is much larger than it.

The time point label for this specimen denotes: about 28 days (+/-7) after the second vaccine dose. AZD1222 recipients whose second dose came at about 4 weeks and those whose second dose came at about 12 weeks were combined into one group, since spike-specific TCR depth and breadth did not differ between the two schedules. Vaccinee samples were obtained from the UK trials COV001 and COV002, which included a single-blind randomized controlled phase 2/3 trial of AZD1222 (ChAdOx1 nCoV-19) in healthy adults. Trial participant PBMC samples were collected at day 0 and day 28 after the second dose for TCRbeta chain sequencing.

This sequence originates from an adult who received the AZD1222 COVID-19 vaccine. The sequenced sample was peripheral blood, obtained 28 days after the second AZD1222 dose. The rearrangement combines TRBV29-1 with TRBJ1-1, and possibly TRBD1, on 5 matching bases. The CDR3 loop reads CSATGGGTEAFF. The DNA sequence reads TGCAGCGCTACGGGGGGAGGAACTGAAGCTTTCTTT.